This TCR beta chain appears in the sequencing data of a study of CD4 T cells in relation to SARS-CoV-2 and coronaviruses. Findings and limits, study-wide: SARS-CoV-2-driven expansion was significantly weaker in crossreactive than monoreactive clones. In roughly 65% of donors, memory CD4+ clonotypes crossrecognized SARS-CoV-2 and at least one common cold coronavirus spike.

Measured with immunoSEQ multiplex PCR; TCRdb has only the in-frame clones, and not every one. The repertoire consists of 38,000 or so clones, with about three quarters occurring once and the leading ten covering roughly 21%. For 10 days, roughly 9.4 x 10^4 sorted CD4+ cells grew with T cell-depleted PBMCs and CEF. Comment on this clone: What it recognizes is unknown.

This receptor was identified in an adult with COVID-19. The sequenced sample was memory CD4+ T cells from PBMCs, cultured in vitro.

The CDR3 sequence: CAISGGNTEAFF. The CDR3 DNA reads TGTGCCATCAGTGGGGGTAACACTGAAGCTTTCTTT. The chain employs TRBV10-3 and TRBJ1-1; D is unclear. CDR3 size: 12 residues. CDR1 is ENHRY and CDR2 is SYGVKD in the germline V gene. Trimming left V 4 bases short and J 2 bases short, with 5 bases between.